Sequencing of this TCR beta chain was carried out in a study of circulating and synovial CD4+ cells in juvenile arthritis. Donors were patients with active juvenile idiopathic arthritis. This CDR3 is built from 19 residues. The germline V gene has CDR1 KGHSH and CDR2 LQKENI. The V end was cut by 1 base, the J end by 3 bases, with 22 bases between. Clones were read by immunoSEQ multiplex PCR, and TCRdb kept only the in-frame ones, dropping some. The data show 39,000 or so clones, 85% to 95% seen once. The genes are TRBV18 and TRBJ2-1; D possibly corresponds to TRBD2 (5 bases). Material: CD4+ T cells from blood. The TCR comes from a human donor with juvenile idiopathic arthritis. The CDR3 DNA sequence: TGTGCCAGCTCACCACGATTCTCGAATGACTGGGAGTACTACAATGAGCAGTTCTTC. As protein: CASSPRFSNDWEYYNEQFF. The variable domain in full, with the rest retrieved from reference TRBV18 and TRBJ2-1, is NAGVMQNPRHLVRRRGQEARLRCSPMKGHSHVYWYRQLPEEGLKFMVYLQKENIIDESGMPKERFSAEFPKEGPSILRIQQVVRGDSAAYFCASSPRFSNDWEYYNEQFFGPGTRLTVL.